Listed below are T cell receptor beta chains from one sample, sequenced in a study of siplizumab effects on memory and regulatory T cells. Assay: immunoSEQ multiplex PCR; the TCRdb copy retains only in-frame clones and omits some. The sample shows approximately 50,000 clones, over 90% of them seen only once. The sequencing sample was made of CD8+ T cells sorted from blood. The receptor set was obtained from a human donor in good health. CDR3s include the opening cysteine and the closing phenylalanine or tryptophan. A D gene is named only where the DNA matches it firmly. Where a row states a size, it is once, few, many or the class of an expanded clone; other rows omit it.

j_gene | v_gene | len | d_gene | abundance | CDR3aa | CDR3nt
TRBJ2-7 | TRBV6-7 | 19 | TRBD2 | . | CASKKTGDGLAGGISEQYF | TGTGCCAGCAAGAAGACAGGGGACGGACTAGCGGGAGGGATATCCGAGCAGTACTTC
TRBJ2-7 | TRBV27 | 14 | . | . | CASTQGSPGYEQYF | TGTGCCAGCACACAGGGTAGTCCTGGCTACGAGCAGTACTTC
TRBJ2-7 | TRBV11-2 | 14 | . | . | CASSLQTGDYEQYF | TGTGCCAGCAGCCTACAGACTGGGGACTACGAGCAGTACTTC
TRBJ2-3 | TRBV7-8 | 14 | . | . | CASSLEVRTDTQYF | TGTGCCAGCAGCTTAGAGGTTCGGACGGATACGCAGTATTTT
TRBJ2-3 | TRBV28 | 15 | . | . | CASRHRDSDTDTQYF | TGTGCCAGCAGGCATCGTGACAGTGACACAGATACGCAGTATTTT
TRBJ2-7 | TRBV6-5 | 12 | TRBD1 | . | CASRDRAYEQYF | TGTGCCAGCAGAGACAGGGCTTACGAGCAGTACTTC
TRBJ2-6 | TRBV27 | 13 | . | . | CASRSIGANVLTF | TGTGCCAGCAGAAGTATTGGGGCCAACGTCCTGACTTTC
TRBJ2-3 | TRBV2 | 16 | . | . | CASSEADSYTTDTQYF | TGTGCCAGCAGTGAAGCCGACAGTTACACCACAGATACGCAGTATTTT
TRBJ1-2 | TRBV10-3 | 14 | . | . | CAISESNPGDGYTF | TGTGCCATCAGTGAGTCTAACCCGGGGGATGGCTACACCTTC
TRBJ1-1 | TRBV7-6 | 14 | . | . | CASSLRSLLSEAFF | TGTGCCAGCAGCTTAAGGAGTCTGTTATCTGAAGCTTTCTTT
TRBJ1-5 | TRBV9 | 15 | TRBD1 | . | CASSAGQGVNQPQHF | TGTGCCAGCAGCGCGGGACAGGGGGTCAATCAGCCCCAGCATTTT
TRBJ2-1 | TRBV10-3 | 17 | TRBD2 | . | CAISETGLAASGNEQFF | TGTGCCATCAGTGAGACGGGACTAGCGGCGAGCGGCAATGAGCAGTTCTTC
TRBJ2-3 | TRBV7-6 | 16 | . | . | CASSPFTAMSTDTQYF | TGTGCCAGCAGCCCCTTTACAGCCATGAGCACAGATACGCAGTATTTT
TRBJ1-5 | TRBV9 | 15 | . | . | CASSVGWGGNQPQHF | TGTGCCAGCAGCGTGGGCTGGGGGGGAAACCAGCCCCAGCATTTT
TRBJ1-1 | TRBV9 | 12 | . | . | CASSGGNTEAFF | TGTGCCAGCAGCGGGGGGAACACTGAAGCTTTCTTT
TRBJ2-7 | TRBV30 | 15 | TRBD1 | . | CAWTPLSGTGYEQYF | TGTGCCTGGACCCCCTTGTCCGGGACAGGATACGAGCAGTACTTC
TRBJ1-4 | TRBV9 | 19 | TRBD1 | . | CASSVRAGTGGRTNEKLFF | TGTGCCAGCAGCGTTAGAGCCGGGACAGGGGGTAGGACTAATGAAAAACTGTTTTTT
TRBJ2-3 | TRBV4-2 | 17 | TRBD2 | once | CASSQALAGLATDTQYF | TGTGCCAGCAGCCAGGCACTAGCGGGTCTCGCAACAGATACGCAGTATTTT
TRBJ2-1 | TRBV27 | 14 | . | . | CASRDTGSYNEQFF | TGTGCCAGCAGAGATACTGGCTCCTACAATGAGCAGTTCTTC
TRBJ1-4 | TRBV16 | 13 | . | . | CASSPPGERKLFF | TGTGCCAGCAGCCCCCCGGGTGAGAGAAAACTGTTTTTT
TRBJ2-1 | TRBV27 | 16 | . | . | CASRARFGSSYNEQFF | TGTGCCAGCAGGGCCAGGTTCGGAAGCTCCTACAATGAGCAGTTCTTC
TRBJ1-1 | TRBV27 | 13 | . | . | CATRQGPNTEAFF | TGTGCCACCCGGCAGGGGCCGAACACTGAAGCTTTCTTT
TRBJ2-3 | TRBV4-1 | 11 | . | . | CASSQDWVLDF | TGCGCCAGCAGCCAAGATTGGGTATTGGATTTT
TRBJ2-2 | TRBV7-3 | 16 | . | . | CASSPVPTGGTGELFF | TGTGCCAGCAGCCCAGTACCTACCGGGGGCACCGGGGAGCTGTTTTTT
TRBJ2-7 | TRBV6-1 | 16 | TRBD2 | . | CASSEAVASGTYEQYF | TGTGCCAGCAGTGAAGCAGTGGCTAGCGGAACCTACGAGCAGTACTTC
TRBJ1-1 | TRBV10-1 | 16 | . | few | CASSESEPQGGTEAFF | TGCGCCAGCAGTGAGTCTGAGCCCCAGGGCGGTACTGAAGCTTTCTTT
TRBJ1-1 | TRBV5-1 | 14 | . | . | CASSLFDSFNEAFF | TGCGCCAGCAGTCTCTTCGACAGTTTTAATGAAGCTTTCTTT
TRBJ2-7 | TRBV6-5 | 15 | . | . | CASSYSRGLDYEQYF | TGTGCCAGCAGTTACTCCCGCGGGCTGGATTACGAGCAGTACTTC
TRBJ2-7 | TRBV9 | 16 | . | once | CASSVAEGLTTYEQYF | TGTGCCAGCAGCGTAGCTGAGGGACTCACAACCTACGAGCAGTACTTC
TRBJ2-1 | TRBV27 | 13 | . | . | CASRRSSYNEQFF | TGTGCCAGCAGGCGCAGCTCCTACAATGAGCAGTTCTTC
TRBJ2-7 | TRBV5-1 | 15 | TRBD1 | once | CASSLDMTGMYEQYF | TGCGCCAGCAGCTTGGATATGACAGGGATGTACGAGCAGTACTTC
TRBJ1-1 | TRBV13 | 14 | . | . | CASSFGRANTEAFF | TGTGCCAGCAGCTTCGGACGGGCGAACACTGAAGCTTTCTTT
TRBJ1-2 | TRBV2 | 17 | TRBD1 | . | CASSVSKRQGAYYGYTF | TGTGCCAGCAGTGTATCTAAGAGACAGGGGGCTTACTATGGCTACACCTTC
TRBJ2-5 | TRBV27 | 15 | . | . | CASSLSFRGRQTQYF | TGTGCCAGCAGTTTATCTTTCAGGGGTCGGCAGACCCAGTACTTC
TRBJ2-1 | TRBV7-6 | 15 | TRBD2 | . | CASSFGLAGGYEQFF | TGTGCCAGCAGCTTCGGACTAGCGGGAGGGTATGAGCAGTTCTTC
TRBJ2-7 | TRBV28 | 16 | TRBD1 | . | CASSSLRLDRGYEQYF | TGTGCCAGCAGTTCCCTTCGATTGGACAGGGGCTACGAGCAGTACTTC
TRBJ1-2 | TRBV4-1 | 15 | TRBD1 | . | CASSQDRQGANGYTF | TGCGCCAGCAGCCAAGATAGACAGGGGGCCAATGGCTACACCTTC
TRBJ1-1 | TRBV9 | 17 | TRBD1 | . | CASSAHDRVGGNTEAFF | TGTGCCAGCAGCGCCCACGACAGGGTCGGTGGAAACACTGAAGCTTTCTTT
TRBJ2-1 | TRBV7-9 | 14 | TRBD1 | . | CASMGQSSYNEQFF | TGTGCCAGCATGGGACAGAGCTCCTACAATGAGCAGTTCTTC
TRBJ1-6 | TRBV27 | 15 | TRBD1 | . | CASSLGTDINSPLHF | TGTGCCAGCAGTTTAGGGACAGATATTAATTCACCCCTCCACTTT
TRBJ2-3 | TRBV9 | 15 | TRBD2 | . | CASSSGLAGTDTQYF | TGTGCCAGCAGCTCTGGACTAGCGGGCACAGATACGCAGTATTTT
TRBJ2-2 | TRBV13 | 17 | . | . | CASSLYDVAVLSGELFF | TGTGCCAGCAGCTTATATGATGTAGCGGTTTTGTCCGGGGAGCTGTTTTTT
TRBJ2-7 | TRBV6-6 | 13 | . | . | CASSSGPTYEQYF | TGTGCCAGCAGTTCCGGGCCCACCTACGAGCAGTACTTC
TRBJ1-1 | TRBV27 | 12 | . | . | CASSEGGTEAFF | TGTGCCAGCTCCGAGGGGGGAACTGAAGCTTTCTTT
TRBJ1-2 | TRBV11-2 | 14 | . | . | CASSLGAGGYGYTF | TGTGCCAGCAGCTTAGGTGCAGGAGGGTATGGCTACACCTTC
TRBJ1-4 | TRBV7-9 | 16 | TRBD1 | . | CASSLTTDRVGEKLFF | TGTGCCAGCAGCCTTACAACGGACAGGGTAGGCGAAAAACTGTTTTTT
TRBJ2-3 | TRBV7-3 | 13 | . | . | CASSFGGEDTQYF | TGTGCCAGCAGCTTCGGTGGAGAAGATACGCAGTATTTT
TRBJ1-2 | TRBV6-5 | 13 | TRBD1 | . | CASSYRDRAGYTF | TGTGCCAGCAGTTACCGGGACAGAGCTGGCTACACCTTC
TRBJ2-1 | TRBV27 | 15 | . | . | CASSLLPPGYNEQFF | TGTGCCAGCAGTTTACTCCCACCCGGCTACAATGAGCAGTTCTTC
TRBJ2-2 | TRBV6-4 | 14 | . | . | CAGSTTEAPGELFF | TGTGCCGGCAGTACTACAGAGGCCCCCGGGGAGCTGTTTTTT
TRBJ1-1 | TRBV19 | 14 | . | once | CASRGAGMNTEAFF | TGTGCCAGTAGGGGGGCAGGGATGAACACTGAAGCTTTCTTT
TRBJ2-5 | TRBV7-9 | 16 | . | . | CASSSPGHRGGETQYF | TGTGCCAGCAGCTCTCCCGGACACCGGGGCGGGGAGACCCAGTACTTC
TRBJ2-5 | TRBV11-2 | 16 | TRBD1 | once | CASSPSAGDRGQTQYF | TGTGCCAGCAGCCCTTCGGCAGGGGACAGGGGGCAGACCCAGTACTTC
TRBJ2-5 | TRBV2 | 13 | . | . | CASSGEGWETQYF | TGTGCCAGCAGTGGAGAGGGTTGGGAGACCCAGTACTTC
TRBJ1-2 | TRBV5-1 | 12 | . | . | CASSKFRDGYTF | TGCGCCAGCAGCAAGTTTCGGGATGGCTACACCTTC
TRBJ2-5 | TRBV13 | 15 | . | . | CASSRGAEYQETQYF | TGTGCCAGCAGCCGTGGGGCAGAGTACCAAGAGACCCAGTACTTC
TRBJ1-4 | TRBV11-2 | 13 | . | medium-sized | CASSLSVGEKLFF | TGTGCCAGCAGCTTAAGCGTGGGTGAAAAACTGTTTTTT
TRBJ2-5 | TRBV29-1 | 14 | TRBD2 | . | CSVVPAGEVETQYF | TGCAGCGTTGTTCCAGCGGGAGAGGTCGAGACCCAGTACTTC
TRBJ1-1 | TRBV11-2 | 13 | . | few | CASSLDLGGEAFF | TGTGCCAGCAGCTTAGATCTTGGGGGTGAAGCTTTCTTT